The 22 T cell receptor beta chains in this list originate from one sample, sequenced in a study of shared clonotypes between healthy human individuals. The protocol was immunoSEQ multiplex PCR, while the TCRdb copy is restricted to in-frame clones and leaves out a portion. The repertoire holds some 1,400,000 clones, with more than 95% as singletons. The sequenced sample was naive CD4+ T cells sorted from blood. Subset given: CD45RA+ positively selected. These receptors were obtained from a man aged 25 to 45 in good health.

This clone was counted a single time. This sequence joins TRBV10-3 and TRBJ2-5; 11 nucleotides match TRBD2. CDR1 ENHRY and CDR2 SYGVKD come from the germline V gene. CDR3 length: 12 amino acids. The CDR3 DNA reads TGTGCAGTACTAGCGGGAGAAGAGACCCAGTACTTC. Translating it yields CAVLAGEETQYF.

The chain couples TRBV7-6 to TRBJ2-7; 11 bases agree with TRBD1. The ends lost 1 base at V and 4 bases at J; junction bases unmatched: 15. The germline gives CDR1 SGHVS, CDR2 FNYEAQ. The CDR3 is made up of 19 amino acids. The CDR3 protein is CASSLVTGQGASSVYEQYF. DNA for the CDR3: TGTGCCAGCAGCTTAGTGACAGGACAGGGGGCGAGTTCGGTTTACGAGCAGTACTTC.

The V and J genes are TRBV5-6 and TRBJ2-2, with 8 bases fitting TRBD2. The germline gives CDR1 SGHDT, CDR2 YYEEEE. The CDR3 contains 16 residues. J was trimmed by 4 bases and V by 6 bases; bases with no gene match: 11. CDR3 loop: CASIVRAGVGTGELFF. CDR3 coding DNA: TGTGCCAGCATCGTGAGAGCGGGAGTTGGCACCGGGGAGCTGTTTTTT.

This clone was observed once. The chain is built from TRBV7-2 and TRBJ2-2, with D perhaps TRBD2 (6 bases). The CDR3 is made up of 14 amino acids. V shed 1 base and J shed 4 bases, with 7 bases lying between them. CDR1 SGHTA and CDR2 FQGNSA come from the germline V gene. The CDR3 protein is CASSLVAATGELFF. As DNA, the CDR3 is TGTGCCAGCAGCTTAGTAGCGGCCACCGGGGAGCTGTTTTTT. Using reference TRBV7-2 and TRBJ2-2 for the parts outside the CDR3, the full variable domain is GAGVSQSPSNKVTEKGKDVELRCDPISGHTALYWYRQSLGQGLEFLIYFQGNSAPDKSGLPSDRFSAERTGGSVSTLTIQRTQQEDSAVYLCASSLVAATGELFFGEGSRLTVL.

The DNA for the CDR3 is TGTGCCAGCAGTGAAACGTACGGAGACCCAACCTCGAACTACGAGCAGTACTTC. Its translation is CASSETYGDPTSNYEQYF. This chain uses TRBV6-1 with TRBJ2-7; D is unresolved. The CDR3 sequence is 18 residues long. The germline V gene encodes CDR1 MNHNS and CDR2 SASEGT. Trimming shortened V by 2 bases and J by 3 bases, and 23 bases separated the two germline ends.

V gene TRBV28 combines with J gene TRBJ2-7, with TRBD1 matching over 7 bases. V gave up 8 bases and J gave up 0 bases; unmatched junction bases: 4. The CDR3 loop spans 13 amino acids. From germline, CDR1 is MDHEN and CDR2 SYDVKM. CDR3 sequence: CASRQGPSYEQYF. CDR3 in DNA: TGTGCCAGCCGACAGGGCCCCTCCTACGAGCAGTACTTC.

Of note for this clone: The same CDR3 arises from other DNA sequences in this sample as well. This sequence joins TRBV5-1 and TRBJ2-1; 8 bases align to TRBD1. V lost 0 bases and J lost 4; bases outside the gene matches: 3. Germline V CDR1 and CDR2: SGHRS, YFSETQ. This CDR3 is 15 amino acids long. The CDR3 reads CASSLVQGAYNEQFF. The CDR3 nucleotides read TGCGCCAGCAGCTTGGTTCAGGGGGCATACAATGAGCAGTTCTTC.

The chain is built from TRBV5-1 and TRBJ2-1; TRBD2 might be the D (5 bases). The CDR3 extends over 16 amino acids. Deletions cut 4 bases from V and 0 bases from J, with 14 bases between. Germline CDR1 and CDR2: SGHRS and YFSETQ. CDR3 bases: TGCGCCAGCAGCACGGAGCGGACCTCCTCCTACAATGAGCAGTTCTTC. Translation gives CASSTERTSSYNEQFF.

The genes are TRBV7-2 and TRBJ2-7, with 8 bases fitting TRBD1. Germline V lookup: CDR1 SGHTA, CDR2 FQGNSA. The trim removed 5 bases at V and 3 bases at J, leaving 9 bases unmatched. The CDR3 spans 15 residues. The DNA for the CDR3 is TGTGCCAGCAGCATAACAGGGACAGGAAACTACGAGCAGTACTTC. Protein sequence: CASSITGTGNYEQYF.

V and J are TRBV7-8 and TRBJ2-7; 7 bases fit TRBD2. The junction had 26 bases not matched to a gene; V was cut back by 7 bases and J by 2 bases. Germline-derived CDR1 and CDR2 are SGHVS and FQNEAQ. This CDR3 is 20 amino acids long. The CDR3 spells CASILRGRASGLSFTYEQYF. The CDR3 DNA reads as TGTGCCAGCATACTAAGGGGCCGGGCTAGCGGACTCTCTTTTACCTACGAGCAGTACTTC.

The rearrangement joins TRBV10-3 to TRBJ2-2, with TRBD2 matching over 10 bases. Germline assignment: CDR1 ENHRY and CDR2 SYGVKD. This CDR3 has 15 residues. J was trimmed by 5 bases and V by 3 bases; bases with no gene match: 3. The CDR3 sequence is CAISDPGLATGELFF. The CDR3 nucleotides read TGTGCCATCAGTGACCCGGGACTAGCGACCGGGGAGCTGTTTTTT.

The chain has TRBV11-2 and TRBJ2-5; tentatively, D is TRBD1 (5 bases). This CDR3 comprises 14 residues. Trimming pared 5 bases from V and 2 bases from J, leaving 12 bases between. Germline CDR1 and CDR2: SGHAT and FQNNGV. CDR3 DNA: TGTGCCAGCAGCCCTAGACAGTTTCAAGAGACCCAGTACTTC. It is translated as CASSPRQFQETQYF.

About this clone: The sample holds other DNA sequences that translate to the same CDR3. The genes are TRBV5-4 and TRBJ2-2, with D perhaps TRBD1 (6 bases). Germline V gene lookup returns CDR1 SGHNT and CDR2 YYREEE (reference sequence). Trimming removed 4 bases at V and 1 base at J, with 8 bases between. The CDR3 has 14 residues. The CDR3 sequence: CASSPQGNTGELFF. CDR3 in DNA: TGTGCCAGCAGCCCACAGGGGAACACCGGGGAGCTGTTTTTT.

The chain is built from TRBV6-6 and TRBJ1-5; D uncertain. CDR3 size: 16 residues. V gave up 8 bases and J gave up 0 bases, with 17 bases separating them. CDR1 and CDR2 from the germline V gene are MNHNY and SVGAGI (reference sequence). CDR3 sequence: CASLGGTASSNQPQHF. CDR3 nucleotide sequence: TGTGCCAGCTTGGGTGGCACAGCCAGTAGCAATCAGCCCCAGCATTTT.

This clone has only one observation. The CDR3 is CASSNRGPGELFF. The CDR3 DNA reads as TGTGCCAGCAGCAACAGGGGGCCCGGGGAGCTGTTTTTT. The chain combines TRBV7-9 with TRBJ2-2; 9 bases map to TRBD1. The trim removed 5 bases at V and 6 bases at J, leaving 1 base unmatched. The CDR3 loop spans 13 amino acids. CDR1 and CDR2 (germline): SEHNR, FQNEAQ (reference sequence).

V is TRBV9 and J is TRBJ2-3; D is perhaps TRBD2 (5 bases). V was clipped by 5 bases and J by 0 bases, with 13 bases between them. The CDR3 covers 15 residues. Germline V CDR1 and CDR2: SGDLS, YYNGEE. In DNA, the CDR3 is TGTGCCAGCAGTTTAGGAAGGACTAGCACAGATACGCAGTATTTT. Protein sequence: CASSLGRTSTDTQYF.

J is TRBJ2-7 and V is TRBV19, with 14 bases aligning to TRBD2. J was trimmed by 6 bases and V by 5 bases; bases with no gene match: 6. The germline CDR1 and CDR2 sequences are LNHDA and SQIVND (reference sequence). This CDR3 region has 15 residues. The CDR3 loop reads CASSPRLAGGGEQYF. The CDR3 nucleotides are TGTGCCAGTAGTCCCCGACTAGCGGGAGGGGGCGAGCAGTACTTC.

This sequence joins TRBV25-1 and TRBJ2-1; no reliable D call. CDR3 size: 11 residues. Germline V lookup: CDR1 MGHDK, CDR2 SYGVNS. Trimming took 7 bases from V and 4 from J, leaving 5 bases between them. The CDR3 is CASIQYNEQFF. CDR3 sequence (DNA): TGTGCCAGCATCCAATACAATGAGCAGTTCTTC.

This chain uses TRBV11-2 with TRBJ2-5; D is ambiguous. The CDR3 consists of 14 residues. Trimming shortened V by 4 bases and J by 1 base, and 10 bases separated the two germline ends. Germline-derived CDR1 and CDR2 are SGHAT and FQNNGV. CDR3 bases: TGTGCCAGCAGCTCTAGACACGTCCAAGAGACCCAGTACTTC. It encodes CASSSRHVQETQYF.

The chain couples TRBV20-1 to TRBJ2-7; perhaps TRBD2 as D (5 bases). Germline-derived CDR1 and CDR2 are DFQATT and SNEGSKA (reference sequence). V lost 1 base to trimming and J lost 6 bases, with 7 bases between them. The CDR3 runs to 11 residues. The CDR3 nucleotides are TGCAGTGCTAGAGTGGACTCCGAGCAGTACTTC. This gives the protein CSARVDSEQYF.

CDR3 in DNA: TGCGCCAGCCAGGCCCCGAACACTGAAGCTTTCTTT. Translated, it gives CASQAPNTEAFF. The chain has TRBV10-1 and TRBJ1-1; no reliable D call. Per germline, CDR1 WNHNN and CDR2 SYGVQD (reference sequence). This CDR3 contains 12 residues. V gave up 8 bases and J gave up 1 base, with 8 bases separating them.

The chain recombines TRBV11-3 with TRBJ2-7, with a tentative D call TRBD2 (5 bases). V lost 5 bases, J lost 6 bases, and 14 bases lay in between. The CDR3 has 13 residues. CDR1 is SGHNT, CDR2 YENEEA, per germline. Here the CDR3 reads CASSQQSSGEQYF. CDR3 in DNA: TGTGCCAGCAGCCAGCAGTCAAGCGGCGAGCAGTACTTC.